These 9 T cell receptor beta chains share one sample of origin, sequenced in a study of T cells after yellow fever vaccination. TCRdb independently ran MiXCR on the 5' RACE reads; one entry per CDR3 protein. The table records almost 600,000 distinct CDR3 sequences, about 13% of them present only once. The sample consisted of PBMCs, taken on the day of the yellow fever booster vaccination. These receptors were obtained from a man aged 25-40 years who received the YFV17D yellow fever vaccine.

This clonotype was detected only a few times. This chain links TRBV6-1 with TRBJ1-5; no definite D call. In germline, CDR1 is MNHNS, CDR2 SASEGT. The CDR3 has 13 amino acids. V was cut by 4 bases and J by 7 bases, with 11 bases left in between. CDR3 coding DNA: TGTGCCAGCAGTGGGTACCGTAGACAGCCCCAGCATTTT. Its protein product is CASSGYRRQPQHF.

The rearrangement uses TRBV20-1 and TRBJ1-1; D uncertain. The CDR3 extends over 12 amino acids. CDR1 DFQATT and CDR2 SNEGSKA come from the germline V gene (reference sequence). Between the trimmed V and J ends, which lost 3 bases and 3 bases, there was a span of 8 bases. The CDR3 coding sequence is TGCAGTGCTAGTAGGAGACACACTGAAGCTTTCTTT. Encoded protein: CSASRRHTEAFF.

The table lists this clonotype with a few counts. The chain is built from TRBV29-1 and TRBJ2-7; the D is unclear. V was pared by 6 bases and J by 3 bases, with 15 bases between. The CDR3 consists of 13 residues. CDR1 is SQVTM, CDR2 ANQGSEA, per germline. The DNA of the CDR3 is TGCAGCGTATTCGACCCTCCTTACTACGAGCAGTACTTC. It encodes CSVFDPPYYEQYF.

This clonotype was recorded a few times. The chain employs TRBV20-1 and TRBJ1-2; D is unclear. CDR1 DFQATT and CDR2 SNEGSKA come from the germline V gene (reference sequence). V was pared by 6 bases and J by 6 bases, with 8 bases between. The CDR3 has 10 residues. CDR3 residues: CSALVDGYTF. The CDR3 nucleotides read TGCAGTGCGCTAGTGGATGGCTACACCTTC.

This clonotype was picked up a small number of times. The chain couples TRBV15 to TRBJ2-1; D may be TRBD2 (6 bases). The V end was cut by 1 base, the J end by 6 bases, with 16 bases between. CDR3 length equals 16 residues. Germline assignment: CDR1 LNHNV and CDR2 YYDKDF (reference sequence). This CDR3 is CATSRAGTHPGNEQFF. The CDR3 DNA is TGTGCCACCAGCAGAGCCGGGACTCACCCAGGCAATGAGCAGTTCTTC. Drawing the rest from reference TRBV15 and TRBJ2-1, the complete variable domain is DAMVIQNPRYQVTQFGKPVTLSCSQTLNHNVMYWYQQKSSQAPKLLFHYYDKDFNNEADTPDNFQSRRPNTSFCFLDIRSPGLGDTAMYLCATSRAGTHPGNEQFFGPGTRLTVL.

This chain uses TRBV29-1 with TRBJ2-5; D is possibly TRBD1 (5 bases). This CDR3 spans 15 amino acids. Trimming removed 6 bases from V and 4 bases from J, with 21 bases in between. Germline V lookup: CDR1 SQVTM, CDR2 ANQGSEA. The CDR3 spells CSVAWGRVKGETQYF. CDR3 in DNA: TGCAGCGTCGCCTGGGGCAGGGTGAAAGGAGAGACCCAGTACTTC.

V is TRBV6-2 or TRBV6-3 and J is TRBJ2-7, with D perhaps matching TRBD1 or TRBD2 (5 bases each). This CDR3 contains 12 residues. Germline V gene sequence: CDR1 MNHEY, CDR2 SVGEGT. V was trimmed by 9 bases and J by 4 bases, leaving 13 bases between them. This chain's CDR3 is CARGRALYEQYF. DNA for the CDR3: TGTGCCAGGGGACGAGCCTTATACGAGCAGTACTTC.

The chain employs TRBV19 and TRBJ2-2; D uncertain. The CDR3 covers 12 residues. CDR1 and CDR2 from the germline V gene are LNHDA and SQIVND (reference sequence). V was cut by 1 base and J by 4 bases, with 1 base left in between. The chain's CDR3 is CASSIATGELFF. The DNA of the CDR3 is TGTGCCAGTAGTATAGCCACCGGGGAGCTGTTTTTT. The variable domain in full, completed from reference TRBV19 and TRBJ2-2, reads DGGITQSPKYLFRKEGQNVTLSCEQNLNHDAMYWYRQDPGQGLRLIYYSQIVNDFQKGDIAEGYSVSREKKESFPLTVTSAQKNPTAFYLCASSIATGELFFGEGSRLTVL.

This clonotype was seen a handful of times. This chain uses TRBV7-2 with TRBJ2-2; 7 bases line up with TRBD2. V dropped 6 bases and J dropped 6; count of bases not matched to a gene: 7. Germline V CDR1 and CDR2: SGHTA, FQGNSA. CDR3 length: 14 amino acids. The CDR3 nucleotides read TGTGCCAGCAGACCGGGCGGGAGTCCCGGGGAGCTGTTTTTT. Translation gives CASRPGGSPGELFF.